The 8 T cell receptor beta chains reported below all come from one sample, sequenced in a study of cytomegalovirus exposure and HLA in healthy donors. Primers included in the PCR were 60 Vbeta and 13 Jbeta primers. Here immunoSEQ multiplex PCR was the method, and the copy in TCRdb shows in-frame clones only, minus some. Of under 60,000 clones in the sample, just under 85% were seen once. The sequencing sample was made of PBMCs. These receptors all stem from a man in his forties or fifties in good health and CMV-seronegative.

This clone was picked up one time. The chain has TRBV11-2 and TRBJ1-6, with D maybe TRBD1 (6 bases). Trimming stripped 0 bases from V and 10 bases from J, with 13 bases between. The germline V gene encodes CDR1 SGHAT and CDR2 FQNNGV. The CDR3 consists of 15 residues. The CDR3: CASSLEGRGGSPLHF. The CDR3 DNA reads TGTGCCAGCAGCTTAGAAGGCAGGGGAGGGTCACCCCTCCACTTT.

The rearrangement joins TRBV5-4 to TRBJ1-4; 7 bases fit TRBD1. V lost 4 bases, J lost 3 bases, and 6 bases stayed unmatched. The CDR3 has 15 amino acids. Germline V gene sequence: CDR1 SGHNT, CDR2 YYREEE (reference sequence). Here the CDR3 DNA reads TGTGCCAGCAGCACCGGACAGGTACCTAATGAAAAACTGTTTTTT. This sequence encodes CASSTGQVPNEKLFF.

V is TRBV5-1 and J is TRBJ2-5, with D perhaps matching TRBD2 (6 bases). The CDR3 runs 14 residues. Germline V gene sequence: CDR1 SGHRS, CDR2 YFSETQ. V was shortened by 4 bases and J by 7 bases, with 17 bases between the two germline ends. The CDR3 here is CASSPDGFGGTQYF. The CDR3 coding sequence is TGCGCCAGCAGCCCAGATGGATTCGGGGGGACCCAGTACTTC.

The rearrangement uses TRBV19 and TRBJ1-2; 7 nucleotides line up with TRBD1. Germline V lookup: CDR1 LNHDA, CDR2 SQIVND (reference sequence). This CDR3 has 13 residues. The V segment lost 8 bases and the J segment 4 bases; nucleotides outside the gene matches: 7. The CDR3 DNA reads as TGTGCCAGTGTGGGACAGACAACCTATGGCTACACCTTC. It specifies CASVGQTTYGYTF.

The rearrangement links TRBV4-1 to TRBJ1-1; 8 positions match TRBD1. Looked up from germline, CDR1 is MGHRA and CDR2 is YSYEKL. The trim removed 4 bases at V and 0 bases at J, leaving 1 base unmatched. The CDR3 runs to 14 residues. As DNA, the CDR3 is TGCGCCAGCAGCCTGGACAGGGTGAACACTGAAGCTTTCTTT. Amino acid sequence: CASSLDRVNTEAFF.

This chain uses TRBV7-3 with TRBJ2-2; D possibly corresponds to TRBD2 (7 bases). CDR3 length: 16 residues. Per the germline V gene, CDR1 is SGHTA and CDR2 is FQGTGA. Trimming shortened V by 3 bases and J by 4 bases, and 15 bases separated the two germline ends. CDR3 amino acids: CASSFIRGGGTGELFF. CDR3 DNA sequence: TGTGCCAGCAGCTTTATCCGGGGAGGGGGCACCGGGGAGCTGTTTTTT.

Comment on this clone: Germline and junction disagree at one end, which may indicate a read error. V gene TRBV7-9 combines with J gene TRBJ2-7; D not certain. Germline V gives CDR1 SEHNR, CDR2 FQNEAQ (reference sequence). This CDR3 spans 12 amino acids. CDR3 loop: CSSSFLAGEQYF. The DNA for the CDR3 is TGTTCCAGCAGCTTTTTGGCTGGCGAGCAGTACTTC.

This chain links TRBV15 with TRBJ2-5, with D possibly being TRBD2 (6 bases). V was pared by 4 bases and J by 5 bases, with 17 bases between. The CDR3 length is 15 residues. CDR1 is LNHNV and CDR2 is YYDKDF in the germline V gene (reference sequence). The CDR3: CATSNIFGGYETQYF. The CDR3 DNA reads as TGTGCCACCAGCAACATCTTTGGGGGGTATGAGACCCAGTACTTC.